The rows below give T cell receptor beta chains drawn from one sample of a study of read filtering for tumor transcriptome and immune sequencing. A single record per CDR3 protein comes from TCRdb applying MiXCR to the reads. The sample lists about 86,000 distinct CDR3 sequences, 9% to 15% occurring once. Input material: a population of CD138-negative cells sorted from bone marrow. Every receptor here comes from a donor at least 40 years old with multiple myeloma. CDR3s include the opening cysteine and the closing phenylalanine or tryptophan. Fields, in order: J gene, V gene, clone size, D gene, CDR3 protein, CDR3 DNA. The D gene is left open where the match is weak. Clone sizes are shown as how often the clone was seen (once, few, many) or a class if it is expanded.

>TRBJ2-5|TRBV12-3/TRBV12-4|many|NA
CASSLFRGVEETQYF
TGTGCCAGCAGTTTGTTCCGAGGGGTCGAGGAGACCCAGTACTTC
>TRBJ1-1|TRBV7-9|many|NA
CASSYMGGDTEAFF
TGTGCCAGCAGCTATATGGGGGGGGACACTGAAGCTTTCTTT
>TRBJ2-6|TRBV19|many|NA
CASTTSGANVLTF
TGTGCCAGTACAACCTCTGGGGCCAACGTCCTGACTTTC
>TRBJ2-5|TRBV20-1|few|NA
CSARGSGPEIQYF
TGCAGTGCTAGAGGGTCGGGGCCTGAGATCCAGTACTTC
>TRBJ2-1|TRBV7-2|many|NA
CASSSLAPAEQFF
TGTGCCAGCAGCTCCCTAGCCCCGGCTGAGCAGTTCTTC
>TRBJ2-3|TRBV4-1|many|TRBD2
CASSQKASGMYTQYF
TGCGCCAGCAGCCAAAAGGCTAGCGGAATGTATACGCAGTATTTT
>TRBJ2-5|TRBV11-1|many|NA
CASTHPGRVQETQYF
TGTGCCAGCACCCACCCGGGCAGGGTGCAAGAGACCCAGTACTTC
>TRBJ2-5|TRBV3-1|many|TRBD2
CASSRGTSGKETQYF
TGTGCCAGCAGCCGAGGGACTAGCGGGAAAGAGACCCAGTACTTC
>TRBJ2-3|TRBV4-1|many|TRBD2
CASSQDASGRGTDTQYF
TGCGCCAGCAGCCAAGATGCTAGCGGGAGAGGAACAGATACGCAGTATTTT
>TRBJ2-1|TRBV7-9|many|TRBD2
CASSLAGSGRGNEQFF
TGTGCCAGCAGCTTAGCGGGAAGCGGGAGAGGGAATGAGCAGTTCTTC
>TRBJ2-1|TRBV11-2|many|TRBD2
CASSLGLAGGVGYNEQFF
TGTGCCAGCAGCTTGGGACTAGCGGGAGGAGTGGGGTACAATGAGCAGTTCTTC
>TRBJ2-5|TRBV5-1|many|TRBD2
CASSFGLGETQYF
TGCGCCAGCAGCTTCGGACTAGGAGAGACCCAGTACTTC
>TRBJ2-5|TRBV28|many|NA
CASSQPGQWETQYF
TGTGCCAGCAGCCAACCAGGACAATGGGAGACCCAGTACTTC